The source of this T cell receptor beta chain is a study of T-cell memory formation after mild COVID-19. Study-wide background: There were largely donor-specific TCR clusters. Study-wide results and limits: CD4+ contracting clones were mainly CM and EM; CD8+ ones, EMRA.

TCRdb passed the 5' RACE reads through MiXCR, listing each CDR3 protein once. Of more than 250,000 distinct CDR3 sequences listed, over 15% are singletons. This clonotype has only a few counts. The antigen remains undetermined. This CDR3 has 13 residues. Trimming cost V 7 bases and J 1 base, with 10 bases left between them. Sequencing input: PBMCs or a T cell subset sorted from them (not recorded which). The clonotype was recovered from a man between 18 and 35 years old who had mild COVID-19 (a few samples of this study predate the infection). Cell type and time point are not known. The chain combines TRBV12-3 or TRBV12-4 with TRBJ2-5, with D unresolved. CDR3 in DNA: TGTGCCAGCACCCGAACTCGCCAAGAGACCCAGTACTTC. Translation: CASTRTRQETQYF.